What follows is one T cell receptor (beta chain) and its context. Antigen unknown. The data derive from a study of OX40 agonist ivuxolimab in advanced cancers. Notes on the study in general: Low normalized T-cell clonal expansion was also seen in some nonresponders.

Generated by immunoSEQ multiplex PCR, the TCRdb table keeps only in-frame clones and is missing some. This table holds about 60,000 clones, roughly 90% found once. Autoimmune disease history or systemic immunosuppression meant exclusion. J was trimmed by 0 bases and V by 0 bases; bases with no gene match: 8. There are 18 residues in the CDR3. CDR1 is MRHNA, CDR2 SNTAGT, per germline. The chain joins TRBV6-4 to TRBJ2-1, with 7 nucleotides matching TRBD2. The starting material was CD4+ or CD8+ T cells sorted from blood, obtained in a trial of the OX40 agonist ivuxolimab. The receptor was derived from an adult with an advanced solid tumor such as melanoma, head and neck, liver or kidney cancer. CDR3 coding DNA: TGTGCCAGCAGTGACTCGTCGCCCGGGAGGCACTCCTACAATGAGCAGTTCTTC. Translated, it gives CASSDSSPGRHSYNEQFF.